This is a list of T cell receptor beta chains from one sample in a study of blood T cell repertoires in COVID-19. Sequencing used immunoSEQ multiplex PCR; TCRdb keeps in-frame clones, though not all of them. This table holds 380,000 or so clones, roughly 90% found once. The sample was peripheral blood. These receptors all come from a middle-aged man with acute or convalescent COVID-19. CDR3s include the opening cysteine and the closing phenylalanine or tryptophan. The order of the fields is D gene, V gene, CDR3 protein. D genes are given only for firm matches.

d_gene: TRBD1
v_gene: TRBV19
CDR3aa: CASSPDREETQYF

d_gene: .
v_gene: TRBV2
CDR3aa: CASGTTGEGKLFF

d_gene: TRBD1
v_gene: TRBV5-1
CDR3aa: CASSVDRVGTGELFF

d_gene: TRBD1
v_gene: TRBV7-6
CDR3aa: CASSLQTILTGGPEAFF

d_gene: TRBD1
v_gene: TRBV28
CDR3aa: CASRPPGTGGYGYTF

d_gene: TRBD1
v_gene: TRBV7-2
CDR3aa: CASSFSGGFMNTEAFF

d_gene: TRBD2
v_gene: TRBV10-1
CDR3aa: CASSEPAGGRTDTQYF

d_gene: .
v_gene: TRBV5-1
CDR3aa: CASSLEVSGSTDTQYF

d_gene: TRBD1
v_gene: TRBV19
CDR3aa: CASSIGGGGEKLFF

d_gene: TRBD1
v_gene: TRBV19
CDR3aa: CASGPTGYMNTEAFF

d_gene: .
v_gene: TRBV6-5
CDR3aa: CASSYRGRAELFF

d_gene: .
v_gene: TRBV5-5
CDR3aa: CASSLVERDYGYTF

d_gene: TRBD1
v_gene: TRBV28
CDR3aa: CASSPGQGSPGGELFF

d_gene: .
v_gene: TRBV19
CDR3aa: CASSPGGGNQPQHF

d_gene: .
v_gene: TRBV19
CDR3aa: CASSISDEQFF

d_gene: .
v_gene: TRBV13
CDR3aa: CASTTSGSGNTIYF

d_gene: .
v_gene: TRBV11-2
CDR3aa: CASSPNQGDTQYF

d_gene: .
v_gene: TRBV3-1/TRBV3-2
CDR3aa: CASSQSGWNTEAFF

d_gene: .
v_gene: TRBV2
CDR3aa: CASSEQGQGTEAFF

d_gene: .
v_gene: TRBV27
CDR3aa: CASAFDRAAGETQYF

d_gene: .
v_gene: TRBV27
CDR3aa: CASSLSPDPPLPQHF

d_gene: TRBD1
v_gene: TRBV7-2
CDR3aa: CASSLVLPGTGTEAFF

d_gene: .
v_gene: TRBV6-6
CDR3aa: CASSYDRINYGYTF

d_gene: TRBD1
v_gene: TRBV14
CDR3aa: CASSPTTGRESSAFF

d_gene: .
v_gene: TRBV5-1
CDR3aa: CASSPVTGSSGANVLTF

d_gene: TRBD2
v_gene: TRBV9
CDR3aa: CASSPRLAGREQYF

d_gene: TRBD1
v_gene: TRBV28
CDR3aa: CASRPTGPGFDEQFF

d_gene: .
v_gene: TRBV5-4
CDR3aa: CASSLWAGADEQYF

d_gene: .
v_gene: TRBV5-8
CDR3aa: CASSHRINSYEQYF

d_gene: .
v_gene: TRBV6-5
CDR3aa: CASSYGGANEAFF

d_gene: TRBD1
v_gene: TRBV19
CDR3aa: CASSIGRGQNYGYTF

d_gene: .
v_gene: TRBV5-1
CDR3aa: CASSWKQGGPEAFF

d_gene: .
v_gene: TRBV11-2
CDR3aa: CASSSWTEQYF

d_gene: .
v_gene: TRBV29-1
CDR3aa: CSVLQGTKNIQYF

d_gene: .
v_gene: TRBV7-6
CDR3aa: CASSTGRGETQYF

d_gene: TRBD1
v_gene: TRBV6-1
CDR3aa: CASSERIYRQGASEQFF

d_gene: TRBD1
v_gene: TRBV7-8
CDR3aa: CASSSGGHYGYTF

d_gene: .
v_gene: TRBV5-1
CDR3aa: CASTLEGVEKLFF